The present T cell receptor beta chain was sequenced within a study of CD8 T cells in Susac syndrome (dated by TCRdb to the late 2010s). The study in broad terms: Repertoire sequencing was used to test whether CD8+ T cell activation and differentiation in Susac syndrome was antigen driven. General study outcomes and caveats: The number of individuals in the TCR sequencing and HLA analysis was acknowledged as relatively small.

High-throughput TCR beta sequencing profiled peripheral blood CD8+ and CD4+ T cells from healthy donors, Susac syndrome patients and multiple sclerosis patients. Multiple sclerosis controls were treatment-naive patients with stable or active relapsing-remitting disease fulfilling revised McDonald criteria. Bulk CD8+ and CD4+ T cells were purified magnetically by negative isolation, whereas CD8+ TEMRA cells were enriched by FACS. Blood was drawn into EDTA tubes, processed within 24 hours, and PBMCs were isolated by density gradient centrifugation. PBMCs intended for TCR sequencing were frozen in liquid nitrogen and were later thawed in a 37 degrees C water bath. A purity of at least 90% was achieved for sorted or isolated CD4+, CD8+ and CD8+ TEMRA cells. The germline ends are 9 bases apart after V is trimmed by 0 bases and J by 6 bases. CDR1 and CDR2 were assigned from the germline V gene as LGHNA and YSLEER. From its cysteine to its phenylalanine, the CDR3 spans 13 amino acids. The kept DNA is CDR3 alone, 39 bases in frame from the first base.

About this clonotype: Its specific antigen is unknown. There are no base qualities to consult, and no much larger clone falls within one base.

RNA was extracted with the RNeasy kit and about 0.5 to 1 ug was reverse transcribed using random hexamers. TCR beta CDR3 regions were amplified with the immunoSEQ multiplex PCR assay covering 54 Vbeta and 13 Jbeta segments. PCR amplification bias was corrected by using a synthetic template baseline for primer optimization and computational correction. Per the original workflow: Reads were annotated to V, D and J genes per IMGT and analyzed with immunoSEQ Analyzer, keeping only productive sequences. Clonality was computed as one minus Shannon entropy normalized by log2 of the number of productive unique sequences. Public and private clones were assessed among the 100 most prevalent clones of each patient and control. Clones were defined as Susac-specific if absent from the healthy and MS cohorts, from under 1,200 published viral clones and from other ImmuneACCESS disease sequences. TCRdb reprocessed the public reads (quality trimming at Q25 with fastp, clone calling with MiXCR) and kept in-frame beta chains. Identical CDR3 protein sequences are pooled into one entry, listed with their most common genes and DNA. The V and J calls here are based on TCRdb, not the publication. Here the sample has about 180,000 distinct CDR3 sequences; approximately 94% occur a single time. Approximately 0.09% of the sample belongs to the ten largest clones.

The origin of this receptor is a human donor with multiple sclerosis. The sample taken for sequencing was CD4+ T cells from PBMCs. The V and J segments used are TRBV4-3 and TRBJ2-7; no D segment can be confidently identified. For the CDR3, the sequence is CASSQDQASEQYF. The DNA sequence follows: TGCGCCAGCAGCCAAGACCAAGCCAGCGAGCAGTACTTC.